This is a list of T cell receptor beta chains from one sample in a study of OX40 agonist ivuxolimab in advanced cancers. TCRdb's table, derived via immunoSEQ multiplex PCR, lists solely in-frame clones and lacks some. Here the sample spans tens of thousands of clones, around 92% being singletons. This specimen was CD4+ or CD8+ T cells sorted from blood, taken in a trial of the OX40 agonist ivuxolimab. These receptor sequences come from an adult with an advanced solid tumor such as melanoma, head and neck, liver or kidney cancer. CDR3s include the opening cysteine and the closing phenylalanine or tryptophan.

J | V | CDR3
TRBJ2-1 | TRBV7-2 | CASSLATYNEQFF
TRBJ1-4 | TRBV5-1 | CASSLQGGRNEKLFF
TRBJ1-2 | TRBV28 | CASSPPGTGTYRYTF
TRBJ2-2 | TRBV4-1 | CASSLPPGLAGVPGELFF
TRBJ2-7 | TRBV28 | CASNRSGTGQYF
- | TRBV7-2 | CASSDRGGAYEQYF
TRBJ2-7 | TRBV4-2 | CASSQALGGGAYEQYF
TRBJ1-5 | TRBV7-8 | CASSPDRVHQPQHF
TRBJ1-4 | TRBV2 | CASSSPTATNEKLFF
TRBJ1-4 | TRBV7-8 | CASSQRGVEEKLFF
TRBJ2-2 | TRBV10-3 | CAIRGNIGELFF
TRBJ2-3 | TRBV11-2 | CASSLTRRGGADTQYF
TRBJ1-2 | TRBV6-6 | CASSWTGGQANYGYTF
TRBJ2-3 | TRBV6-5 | CASRLGARGPDTQYF
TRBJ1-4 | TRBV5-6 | CASSSGQNEKLFF
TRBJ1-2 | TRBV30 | CAWSSPGQQNYGYTF
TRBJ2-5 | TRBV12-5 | CASGLFPEGKTQYF
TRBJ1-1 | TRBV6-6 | CASREGQGPTEAFF
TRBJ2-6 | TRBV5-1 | CASGKTRGGGANVLTF
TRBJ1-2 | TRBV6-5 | CASSSSGTGSYGYTF
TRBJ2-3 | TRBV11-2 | CASSPSSLSTDTQYF
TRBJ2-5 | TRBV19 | CASSSGQGRSETQYF
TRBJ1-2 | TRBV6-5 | CASRSSTGAAAF
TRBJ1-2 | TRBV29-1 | CSVSGTGTSGYTF
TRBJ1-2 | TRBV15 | CATSRDGQGSLNGYTF
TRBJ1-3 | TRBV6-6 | CASRRTREVSTIYF
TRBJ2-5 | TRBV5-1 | CASSSTGGYRETQYF
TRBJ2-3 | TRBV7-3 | CASSSGHTSTDTQYF
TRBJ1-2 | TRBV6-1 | CASSESVTGGFRGYTF
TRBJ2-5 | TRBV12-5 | CASGPHRGARGQETQYF